In this sample, the clone carrying this T cell receptor (beta chain) turned up many times. Its antigen is still unknown. This specimen comes from a study of T-cell memory formation after mild COVID-19. Study results and caveats: Among contracting clones, CD4+ were mainly CM/EM and CD8+ enriched in EMRA. CD4/CD8 balance held among clones contracting day 15 to 85, and later expanders leaned CD4+.

TCRdb fed the 5' RACE reads into MiXCR, producing one record per CDR3 protein. The data show tens of thousands of distinct CDR3 sequences, about 13% seen once. This CDR3 spans 16 amino acids. The germline gives CDR1 SGHAT, CDR2 FQNNGV. V trimming: 5 bases; J trimming: 0 bases; junction bases outside the gene matches: 7. This rearrangement joins TRBV11-2 to TRBJ2-1; 7 nucleotides match TRBD2. This clonotype was obtained from a man younger than 30 who had mild COVID-19 (a few samples of this study predate the infection). Cell type and time point are not known. The material sequenced was PBMCs or a T cell subset sorted from them (not recorded which). The CDR3 DNA sequence: TGTGCCAGCAGCCTTAGCGGGTTCAGCTCCTACAATGAGCAGTTCTTC. Residues: CASSLSGFSSYNEQFF.